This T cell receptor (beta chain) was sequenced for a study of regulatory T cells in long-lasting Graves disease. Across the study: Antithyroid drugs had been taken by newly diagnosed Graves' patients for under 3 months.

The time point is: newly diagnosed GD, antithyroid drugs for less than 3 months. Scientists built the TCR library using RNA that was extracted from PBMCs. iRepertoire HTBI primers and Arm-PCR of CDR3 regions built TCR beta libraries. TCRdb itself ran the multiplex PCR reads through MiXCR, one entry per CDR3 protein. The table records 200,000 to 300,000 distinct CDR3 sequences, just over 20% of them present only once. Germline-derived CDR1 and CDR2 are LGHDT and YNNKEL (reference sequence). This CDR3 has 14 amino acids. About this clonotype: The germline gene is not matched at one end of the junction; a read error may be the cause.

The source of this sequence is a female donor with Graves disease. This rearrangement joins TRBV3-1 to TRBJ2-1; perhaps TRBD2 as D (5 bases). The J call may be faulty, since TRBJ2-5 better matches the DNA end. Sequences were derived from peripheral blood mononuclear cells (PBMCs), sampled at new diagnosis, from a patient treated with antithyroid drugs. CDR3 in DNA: TGTGTCAGCAGCCTTAATGAGGGCCGAGAGACCCAGTACTTC. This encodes CVSSLNEGRETQYF.